Given below is one T cell receptor beta chain in context. Its specificity is unknown. These data come from a study of blood T cells in healthy people across ages. Whole-study findings and limits: Across the age range, TCR beta diversity per million T cells fell in a roughly linear way. A greater number of naive CD4+ cells and higher diversity distinguished long-lived donors from aged donors.

A sample-barcoded 5' primer and a J-beta primer mix were used in a second PCR of roughly 7 to 11 cycles. TCRdb ran MiXCR on the 5' RACE reads and lists one entry per CDR3 protein. Of about 780,000 distinct CDR3 sequences listed, about 47% are singletons. CDR1 and CDR2 (germline): SGHTA, FQGTGA. This CDR3 contains 15 residues. The V gene lost 4 bases and the J gene lost 2 bases, with 9 bases spanning the gap. The sequencing input was blood. The source of this sequence is a man aged 80 or over in good health. The rearrangement joins TRBV7-3 to TRBJ2-6; D tentatively fits TRBD1 or TRBD2 (6 bases each). The CDR3 region is CASSSGAAGANVLTF. The CDR3 DNA sequence: TGTGCCAGCAGCTCGGGGGCTGCTGGGGCCAACGTCCTGACTTTC. Variable domain in full (rest from reference TRBV7-3 and TRBJ2-6): GAGVSQTPSNKVTEKGKYVELRCDPISGHTALYWYRQSLGQGPEFLIYFQGTGAADDSGLPNDRFFAVRPEGSVSTLKIQRTERGDSAVYLCASSSGAAGANVLTFGAGSRLTVL.